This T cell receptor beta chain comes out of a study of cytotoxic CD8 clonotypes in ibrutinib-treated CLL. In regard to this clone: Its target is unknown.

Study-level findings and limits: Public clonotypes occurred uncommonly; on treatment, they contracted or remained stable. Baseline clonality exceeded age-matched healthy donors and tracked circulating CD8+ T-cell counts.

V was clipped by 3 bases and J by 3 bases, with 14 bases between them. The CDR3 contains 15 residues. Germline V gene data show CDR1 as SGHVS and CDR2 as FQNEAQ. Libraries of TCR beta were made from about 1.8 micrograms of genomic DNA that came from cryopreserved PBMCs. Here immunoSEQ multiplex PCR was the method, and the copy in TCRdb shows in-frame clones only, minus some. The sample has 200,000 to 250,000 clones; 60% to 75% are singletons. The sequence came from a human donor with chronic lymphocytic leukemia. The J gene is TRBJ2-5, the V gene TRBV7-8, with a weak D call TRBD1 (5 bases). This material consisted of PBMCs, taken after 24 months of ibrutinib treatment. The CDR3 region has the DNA TGTGCCAGCAGCTTGCAGGGTGCCTTAAAAGAGACCCAGTACTTC. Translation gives CASSLQGALKETQYF.